This T cell receptor (beta chain) was recorded in a study of blood T cell repertoires in COVID-19. Study in general: The cDNA or gDNA used as material had been derived from T cells, B-cell-depleted T cells, or PBMCs.

In the original analysis: Quantification of nucleated cells was approximated via reference gene primer amplification. Some clones are missing from TCRdb's copy, which holds only in-frame ones; the method was immunoSEQ multiplex PCR. V and J calls and clone size are as listed in that table; D and trimming were resolved from the DNA. The sample records roughly 170,000 clones, 84% being singletons. In germline, CDR1 is LNHDA, CDR2 SQIVND (reference sequence). CDR3 length: 16 residues. Trimming at V came to 3 bases and at J to 2 bases, leaving 1 base not matched to a gene. Recruitment covered roughly 24 US areas and drew participants whose ages spanned roughly 18 to 95 years. The study counted Cohort 3 donors as recovered given two negative PCRs, clearance, or symptom resolution.

The receptor's source is a middle-aged man who had recovered from COVID-19. The chain couples TRBV19 to TRBJ2-5; 15 bases map to TRBD2. Sequencing was done on a sample of PBMCs or T cells enriched from blood (not recorded which). CDR3 region: CASSMGLAGGQETQYF. Here the CDR3 DNA reads TGTGCCAGTAGTATGGGACTAGCGGGGGGACAAGAGACCCAGTACTTC.